This entry concerns a single T cell receptor (beta chain). This clone is a singleton in its sample. The antigen it recognizes is unknown. Per-nucleotide qualities are absent, and no much larger clonotype sits a single base away. Peripheral blood samples were provided by related bone marrow donors on the day of marrow donation. Peripheral blood and bone marrow mononuclear cells were isolated by Ficoll-Hypaque density centrifugation and were cryopreserved. The data are from a study of T cells after posttransplantation cyclophosphamide (dated by TCRdb to about 2016). A note on the overall study: Using TRB sequencing, the study followed how the T cell repertoire rebuilt after myeloablative bone marrow transplantation with posttransplantation cyclophosphamide given as GVHD prophylaxis. Samples from around 40 PTCy-treated patients and 16 related bone marrow donors of those patients were subjected to antigen receptor sequencing. Blood from every one of the 34 PTCy patients who had 1-year posttransplant specimens underwent TRB sequencing. TRB sequencing was also done on up to about 3 additional blood samples from 2 to 5.2 years after transplant in 3 patients, and on pretransplant blood from 4 patients. TRA and TRB clonality were tightly correlated in several samples, so subsequent TCR analyses focused on TRB only. Public TRB sequences were compared against a database of over 3,000 sequences linked to responses to pathogens, tumor antigens, self-antigens and alloantigens.

TRB sequencing was run on genomic DNA with either the immunoSEQ assay at survey resolution or the hsTCRB kit. As for the authors' bioinformatics: The immunoSEQ software handled initial read processing, and the LymphoSeq R package was used for repertoire analyses. For each TRB dataset, clonality was calculated as 1 minus normalized Shannon entropy, and the Gini coefficient was computed as well. To infer phenotypes in unsorted samples, TRB sequences from sorted subsets of the recipient or donor were mapped onto the unsorted samples of the same recipient. TCRdb mirrors the immuneACCESS table, restricted to in-frame sequences. Some clones are absent from its copies; in checked studies, under half trace to an unresolved V gene, and the reason for the others is unknown. V and J calls and clone size are as listed in that table; D and trimming were resolved from the DNA. This sample comprises just over 65,000 clones, roughly 93% of them detected only once. Around 3.1% of the sample is held by the ten biggest clonotypes.

The research as a whole found: At 1-2 months, donor-recipient similarity was low but rose over the first year, and the later blood repertoires were often dominated by donor CD8+ memory clones. Across the 45 to 55 patients, TRB clonality was highly associated with recipient CMV seropositivity and CMV reactivation, and diversity with PTCy was similar to that in the CNI/methotrexate controls. The TRB repertoires of T cells infiltrating skin or GI tract showed only limited overlap with the TRB repertoires of T cells in blood.

The sequenced sample was PBMCs. The clonotype was recovered from a woman between 25 and 40 years old in good health and a related stem cell transplant donor.

The CDR3 loop reads CASSIGLAGGQFNTGELFF. The DNA is as follows: TGTGCCAGCAGCATCGGACTAGCGGGGGGGCAGTTTAACACCGGGGAGCTGTTTTTT. The sequence joins TRBV11-3 to TRBJ2-2, with 15 middle bases fitting TRBD2. The germline V end is reduced by 5 bases and the J end by 2 bases; junction bases left unmatched: 9. Based on the germline V gene, the CDR1 and CDR2 sequences are SGHNT and YENEEA. The CDR3 covers 19 residues, taking in both the cysteine and the phenylalanine. Here the CDR3 DNA is all that survives: 57 bases in frame from base 1.